Below are 27 T cell receptor beta chains sequenced from a single sample in a study of glioma-infiltrating T cells. The iRepertoire nested amplicon-rescue multiplex PCR amplified TCR alpha and beta CDR3s from RNA. TCRdb re-called the multiplex PCR reads through MiXCR, storing one row per CDR3 protein. Among 400,000 or so distinct CDR3 sequences listed, 41% were seen once. Sequenced: glioma tissue, nonneoplastic brain tissue, or PBMCs (not recorded which). The receptor set was obtained from a human donor with low-grade glioma or glioblastoma, undergoing nonglioma brain surgery, or in good health (not recorded which).

This clonotype was detected only a few times. This chain joins TRBV11-2 and TRBJ2-2; the D is unclear. Germline loops: CDR1 SGHAT, CDR2 FQNNGV. The V gene lost 5 bases and the J gene lost 5 bases, with 18 bases spanning the gap. The CDR3 has 16 residues. The CDR3 sequence: CASSRTGLFLTGELFF. CDR3 DNA: TGTGCCAGCAGCCGTACCGGGCTCTTCCTAACCGGGGAGCTGTTTTTT.

The chain carries TRBV20-1 and TRBJ1-5; D is unclear. V was pared by 4 bases and J by 1 base, with 14 bases between. The CDR3 has 15 residues. CDR1 and CDR2 (germline): DFQATT, SNEGSKA (reference sequence). The CDR3 coding sequence is TGCAGTGCTACCAAGGAGGGATTGAGCAATCAGCCCCAGCATTTT. Translation: CSATKEGLSNQPQHF.

This clonotype was recorded once. This rearrangement joins TRBV7-4 to TRBJ1-1, with D possibly being TRBD1 (5 bases). From germline, CDR1 is SGHVT and CDR2 SQSDAQ. This CDR3 has 19 amino acids. Trimming cost V 4 bases and J 3 bases, with 27 bases left between them. The CDR3: CASSSPNDGDHKGDTEAFF. The CDR3 DNA sequence: TGTGCCAGCAGCTCGCCTAATGACGGGGATCACAAAGGGGACACTGAAGCTTTCTTT.

Details on this clonotype: Its ends do not fully match the called genes, so a read error is possible. This chain connects TRBV10-2 to TRBJ2-1; D is possibly TRBD1 (5 bases). Per germline, CDR1 WSHSY and CDR2 SAAADI. This CDR3 is 16 amino acids long. The CDR3 reads CATSDQGAGSYNEQFF. As DNA, the CDR3 is TGTGCCACCAGTGACCAAGGTGCAGGGTCCTACAATGAGCAGTTCTTC.

This clonotype was picked up a small number of times. The chain carries TRBV4-2 and TRBJ2-7, with TRBD1 identical over 7 bases. J was trimmed by 3 bases and V by 6 bases; bases with no gene match: 8. This CDR3 comprises 14 residues. Germline V gene data show CDR1 as LGHNA and CDR2 as YNFKEQ. The CDR3 loop reads CASRQSGTVYEQYF. The CDR3 DNA is TGTGCCAGCAGACAATCAGGGACAGTCTACGAGCAGTACTTC.

This rearrangement joins TRBV7-2 to TRBJ2-4; D is perhaps TRBD2 (5 bases). Trimming shortened V by 2 bases and J by 0 bases, and 14 bases separated the two germline ends. Per germline, CDR1 SGHTA and CDR2 FQGNSA. This CDR3 is 17 amino acids long. The CDR3 region is CASSLLPSTLAKNIQYF. CDR3 nucleotides: TGTGCCAGCAGCTTACTCCCTAGCACCCTAGCCAAAAACATTCAGTACTTC.

Regarding this clonotype: A much larger clone lies a single base off, so this may be a read error. This sequence joins TRBV20-1 and TRBJ2-1; 7 bases fit TRBD1. The CDR3 length is 13 residues. V dropped 0 bases and J dropped 13; count of bases not matched to a gene: 9. CDR1 and CDR2 from the germline V gene are DFQATT and SNEGSKA (reference sequence). The CDR3 loop reads CSAREGQEETQFF. CDR3 DNA sequence: TGCAGTGCTAGAGAAGGACAGGAAGAGACCCAGTTCTTC.

This clonotype was seen at least ten times. CDR3 protein: CASSYRWGRGTSAKSDEQFF. CDR3 coding DNA: TGTGCCAGCAGTTATCGATGGGGTCGGGGGACTAGCGCTAAAAGCGATGAGCAGTTCTTC. The genes are TRBV6-5 and TRBJ2-1; 10 positions agree with TRBD2. V was pared by 3 bases and J by 8 bases, with 22 bases of the junction left unmatched. CDR1 and CDR2 from the germline V gene are MNHEY and SVGAGI. The CDR3 length is 20 residues.

In this sample, this clonotype turned up many times. This sequence joins TRBV6-1 and TRBJ2-3; 10 bases are a match to TRBD2. The CDR3 is made up of 19 amino acids. With 8 bases clipped from V and 3 bases from J, the junction kept 20 bases outside the gene matches. The germline V gene has CDR1 MNHNS and CDR2 SASEGT. CDR3 sequence (DNA): TGTGCCAGCGCGTTAGGGTTTCCTAATAGCGGGAGGTTGACAGATACGCAGTATTTT. Translated: CASALGFPNSGRLTDTQYF.

This clonotype occurred many times. V is TRBV25-1 and J is TRBJ1-2; D is uncertain. Germline V gives CDR1 MGHDK, CDR2 SYGVNS. V lost 6 bases to trimming and J lost 8 bases, with 19 bases between them. This CDR3 region has 14 residues. The CDR3 reads CASSFMSSLGGYTF. The DNA for the CDR3 is TGTGCCAGCAGCTTTATGTCCTCCCTGGGCGGCTACACCTTC.

With respect to this clonotype: Given a much more abundant clone one base away, this may be a read error. The CDR3 reads CASSLSRTGGTQAFF. CDR3 nucleotides: TGTGCCAGCAGCTTATCTCGGACAGGGGGAACTCAAGCTTTCTTT. This chain joins TRBV7-2 and TRBJ1-1; 10 positions match TRBD1. Trimming removed 2 bases from V and 9 bases from J; junction bases left unmatched: 9. This CDR3 comprises 15 residues. Germline V gives CDR1 SGHTA, CDR2 FQGNSA.

This clonotype has a single count. A much larger clone is a single base away; this may be a read error. The J gene is TRBJ2-1, the V gene TRBV28, with D perhaps given as TRBD1 or TRBD2 (5 bases each). The CDR3 loop spans 12 amino acids. Trimming removed 7 bases at V and 10 bases at J, with 14 bases between. Germline CDR1 and CDR2: MDHEN and SYDVKM. The CDR3 coding sequence is TGTGCCAGCAATATCCCGGGGCACGAGCAGTTCTTC. Translated: CASNIPGHEQFF.

This clonotype was observed at least ten times. V gene TRBV19 combines with J gene TRBJ1-5, with D unresolved. The CDR3 consists of 14 residues. Trimming left V 6 bases short and J 4 bases short, with 13 bases between. CDR1 and CDR2 from the germline V gene are LNHDA and SQIVND (reference sequence). For the CDR3, the DNA is TGTGCCAGTAGCTATCGGGAAACTAATCAGCCCCAGCATTTT. Residues: CASSYRETNQPQHF. The full variable domain, with the rest looked up from reference TRBV19 and TRBJ1-5, is DGGITQSPKYLFRKEGQNVTLSCEQNLNHDAMYWYRQDPGQGLRLIYYSQIVNDFQKGDIAEGYSVSREKKESFPLTVTSAQKNPTAFYLCASSYRETNQPQHFGDGTRLSIL.

Worth noting for this clonotype: A much larger clone lies one base from this, so it may be a read error. The V and J genes are TRBV28 and TRBJ2-3; D not resolved. The germline CDR1 and CDR2 sequences are MDHEN and SYDVKM. The CDR3 sequence is 13 residues long. CDR3 nucleotide sequence: TGTGCCAGCAGTGATGAACCCACAGATACGCAGAATTTT. It codes for CASSDEPTDTQNF.

The table lists this clonotype with a few counts. The rearrangement joins TRBV11-2 to TRBJ2-1; TRBD2 agrees at 12 bases. This CDR3 comprises 16 residues. CDR1 and CDR2 from the germline V gene are SGHAT and FQNNGV. The trim removed 2 bases at V and 4 bases at J, leaving 3 bases unmatched. The CDR3 nucleotides are TGTGCCAGCAGCTTACCTAGCGGGAGGGCATACAATGAGCAGTTCTTC. Protein: CASSLPSGRAYNEQFF.

The chain links TRBV2 to TRBJ2-5; 10 bases match TRBD1. After removal of 3 bases from V and 0 bases from J, the junction contained 4 bases not matched to a gene. Germline CDR1 reads SNHLY; CDR2 reads FYNNEI. The CDR3 spans 16 residues. The CDR3 here is CASSDPGQGYQETQYF. As DNA, the CDR3 is TGTGCCAGCAGTGATCCGGGACAGGGGTACCAAGAGACCCAGTACTTC.

Worth noting for this clonotype: One junction end disagrees with the germline gene, perhaps due to a read error. The chain has TRBV29-1 and TRBJ2-3, with 8 nucleotides matching TRBD1. The CDR3 spans 14 residues. Germline assignment: CDR1 SQVTM and CDR2 ANQGSEA. The CDR3, as DNA: TGCAGCTCCCGGGACAGGTACAGCAAAGATACGCAGTATTTT. It is translated as CSSRDRYSKDTQYF.

Details on this clonotype: Given a much more abundant clone one base away, this may be a read error. The rearrangement links TRBV6-2 or TRBV6-3 to TRBJ2-5; TRBD2 might be the D (6 bases). This CDR3 spans 16 amino acids. From germline, CDR1 is MNHEY and CDR2 SVGEGT. The germline V and J ends were trimmed by 5 bases and 4 bases, with 20 bases remaining between them. The CDR3 DNA reads as TGTGCCAGCAGTCAATACCGACTAGTGAGGGGAGAGACCCAGTACTTC. Encoded protein: CASSQYRLVRGETQYF.

This clonotype was recorded a few times. The rearrangement links TRBV20-1 to TRBJ2-1, with a possible D match to TRBD1 (5 bases). The CDR3 sequence is 14 residues long. Germline CDR1 DFQATT, CDR2 SNEGSKA (reference sequence). V was trimmed by 1 base and J by 8 bases, leaving 15 bases between them. CDR3 sequence (DNA): TGCAGTGCTAGAGGAAGGGGTTCGTTCCATGAGCAGTTCTTC. It yields the protein CSARGRGSFHEQFF.

For this clonotype: It may be a read error: a sequence one base away is much more abundant. The CDR3 reads CASSRTGYSNQPRHF. The DNA of the CDR3 is TGTGCCAGCAGTCGGACAGGCTATAGCAATCAGCCCCGGCATTTT. The chain recombines TRBV28 with TRBJ1-5; the match to TRBD1 covers 7 bases. This CDR3 is built from 15 residues. Germline V gene sequence: CDR1 MDHEN, CDR2 SYDVKM.

Details on this clonotype: A read error is possible here, since a much larger clone lies one base away. The CDR3 nucleotides read TGTGCCAGCAGTTACCCCGATTCAAGGGACAGATACGAGCAGTACTTC. This sequence encodes CASSYPDSRDRYEQYF. The V and J genes are TRBV6-5 and TRBJ2-7, with TRBD1 matching over 7 bases. V shed 2 bases and J 4 bases; nucleotides not matched to a gene: 11. Germline V gene sequence: CDR1 MNHEY, CDR2 SVGAGI. This CDR3 is 16 amino acids long.

The chain has TRBV27 and TRBJ2-6; possibly TRBD1 for D (6 bases). The germline gives CDR1 MNHEY, CDR2 SMNVEV (reference sequence). The CDR3 extends over 19 amino acids. The germline V and J ends were trimmed by 4 bases and 3 bases, with 22 bases remaining between them. Here the CDR3 reads CASSSPRLTGRYGANVLTF. CDR3 nucleotides: TGTGCCAGCAGTTCACCCCGCCTTACAGGGCGCTATGGGGCCAACGTCCTGACTTTC.

This clonotype was seen ten or more times. CDR3 nucleotides: TGCAGTGCTAGAGTAACTCACAATGAGCAGTTCTTC. Protein sequence: CSARVTHNEQFF. This chain joins TRBV20-1 and TRBJ2-1; no firm D call. There are 12 residues in the CDR3. In germline, CDR1 is DFQATT, CDR2 SNEGSKA (reference sequence). Deletions cut 1 base from V and 5 bases from J, with 6 bases between.

In its sample, this clonotype was seen many times. This chain joins TRBV19 and TRBJ1-1; D gene ambiguous. V was trimmed by 4 bases and J by 3 bases, leaving 12 bases between them. The CDR3 has 14 amino acids. The germline V gene encodes CDR1 LNHDA and CDR2 SQIVND (reference sequence). The CDR3 DNA sequence: TGTGCCAGTAGTACAGACCTACCAGACACTGAAGCTTTCTTT. It codes for CASSTDLPDTEAFF.

As regards this clonotype: A much larger clonotype is one base distant, so this may be a read error. The rearrangement links TRBV18 to TRBJ1-1; D not certain. CDR1 is KGHSH and CDR2 is LQKENI in the germline V gene. The CDR3 covers 11 residues. The CDR3 DNA is TGTGCCGGCTCGGGGAACACTGAAGCTTTCTTT. Translated: CAGSGNTEAFF.

In DNA, the CDR3 is TGTGCCAGCAGTTCCCAAACAGGGGGCGATGTGGGGTTTCTCCAGCAGTTCTTC. Translating it yields CASSSQTGGDVGFLQQFF. The rearrangement links TRBV6-9 to TRBJ2-1; 9 bases fit TRBD1. This CDR3 comprises 18 residues. V trimming: 4 bases; J trimming: 11 bases; junction bases outside the gene matches: 21. Germline V gene sequence: CDR1 MNHGY, CDR2 SVAAGI.

The CDR3 is CASSYSLADYSGNTIYF. DNA for the CDR3: TGTGCCAGCAGCTACTCCCTCGCCGACTACTCTGGAAACACCATATATTTT. The gene calls are TRBV7-2 and TRBJ1-3; D unresolved. Germline CDR1 is SGHTA and CDR2 is FQGNSA. V lost 4 bases, J lost 0 bases, and 16 bases lay in between. The CDR3 has 17 amino acids.